Below are 6 T cell receptor beta chains sequenced from a single sample in a study of T cell responses to AZD1222 COVID-19 vaccine. Data came from immunoSEQ multiplex PCR; TCRdb stores just in-frame clones and leaves some out. Found here are roughly 180,000 clones, almost 95% of them singletons; the top ten hold roughly 8.4%. Sequenced material: peripheral blood, taken on day 0 of AZD1222 vaccination. These receptors came from an adult in good health.

V is TRBV28 and J is TRBJ1-4; D uncertain. CDR3 length: 14 amino acids. Trimming shortened V by 7 bases and J by 8 bases, and 17 bases separated the two germline ends. Germline CDR1 MDHEN, CDR2 SYDVKM. The CDR3 here is CASTYAAPREKLFF. CDR3 sequence (DNA): TGTGCCAGCACTTATGCGGCTCCGAGGGAAAAACTGTTTTTT.

The V call is TRBV11-1, the J call TRBJ2-7; 7 bases are shared with TRBD1. The CDR3 has 14 amino acids. Germline trimming cut 1 base from V and 2 bases from J; bases unmatched to any gene: 2. Germline V lookup: CDR1 SGHAT, CDR2 FQDESV (reference sequence). CDR3 in DNA: TGTGCCAGCAGCTTAGGAGACAGGGCCTACGAGCAGTACTTC. As protein: CASSLGDRAYEQYF.

The chain carries TRBV5-6 and TRBJ1-2, with 10 bases fitting TRBD1. The J segment lost 4 bases and the V segment lost 3 bases, leaving 0 bases of the junction unmatched. The CDR3 length is 13 residues. Germline-derived CDR1 and CDR2 are SGHDT and YYEEEE. As DNA, the CDR3 is TGTGCCAGCAGCTGGGACAGGGGCTATGGCTACACCTTC. Its translation: CASSWDRGYGYTF.

This clone was detected once. This chain uses TRBV27 with TRBJ2-2; TRBD2 aligns across 9 bases. Unmatched junction bases numbered 9, after V lost 5 bases and J lost 2 bases. CDR1 MNHEY and CDR2 SMNVEV come from the germline V gene (reference sequence). The CDR3 contains 17 residues. The CDR3 coding sequence is TGTGCCAGCAGTCTACACGGGACTAGCAGAAACACCGGGGAGCTGTTTTTT. Amino acids: CASSLHGTSRNTGELFF.

The rearrangement joins TRBV5-1 to TRBJ2-7; tentatively, D is TRBD2 (5 bases). Germline CDR1 reads SGHRS; CDR2 reads YFSETQ. Trimming took off 2 bases at V and 2 bases at J, with 11 bases between the two ends. There are 14 residues in the CDR3. The CDR3 region has the DNA TGCGCCAGCAGCTTTAGAGGGCACGCCTACGAGCAGTACTTC. Its protein product is CASSFRGHAYEQYF.

The chain couples TRBV5-1 to TRBJ2-2; D not resolved. CDR1 is SGHRS, CDR2 YFSETQ, per germline. Trimming pared 9 bases from V and 2 bases from J, leaving 14 bases between. The CDR3 is 14 residues long. The CDR3 loop is CATAFRSNTGELFF. The CDR3 region has the DNA TGCGCCACCGCCTTCAGGAGCAACACCGGGGAGCTGTTTTTT.